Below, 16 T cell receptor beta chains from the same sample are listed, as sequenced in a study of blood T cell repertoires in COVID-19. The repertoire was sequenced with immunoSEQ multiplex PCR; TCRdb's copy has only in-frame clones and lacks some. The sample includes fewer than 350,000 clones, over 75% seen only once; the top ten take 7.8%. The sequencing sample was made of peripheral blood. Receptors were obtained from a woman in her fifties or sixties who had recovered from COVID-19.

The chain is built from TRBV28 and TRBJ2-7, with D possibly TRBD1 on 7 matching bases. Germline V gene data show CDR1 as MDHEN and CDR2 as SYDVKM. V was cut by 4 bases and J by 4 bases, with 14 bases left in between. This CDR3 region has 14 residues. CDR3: CASSSGGGTYEQYF. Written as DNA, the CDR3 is TGTGCCAGCAGTTCAGGGGGAGGTACTTACGAGCAGTACTTC.

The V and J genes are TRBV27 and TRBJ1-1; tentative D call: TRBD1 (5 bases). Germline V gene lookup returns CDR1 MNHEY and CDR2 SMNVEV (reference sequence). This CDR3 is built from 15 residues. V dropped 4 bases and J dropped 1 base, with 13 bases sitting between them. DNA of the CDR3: TGTGCCAGCAGTTCCTGGGGCTCCGGGAACACTGAAGCTTTCTTT. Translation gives CASSSWGSGNTEAFF.

DNA of the CDR3: TGTGCCAGCAGCCAAGTCCACGGGGTGCTCTACGAGCAGTACTTC. Encoded protein: CASSQVHGVLYEQYF. V is TRBV14 and J is TRBJ2-7; D perhaps matches TRBD2 (5 bases). The CDR3 extends over 15 amino acids. Trimming left V 1 base short and J 3 bases short, with 13 bases between. Germline V lookup: CDR1 SGHDN, CDR2 FVKESK.

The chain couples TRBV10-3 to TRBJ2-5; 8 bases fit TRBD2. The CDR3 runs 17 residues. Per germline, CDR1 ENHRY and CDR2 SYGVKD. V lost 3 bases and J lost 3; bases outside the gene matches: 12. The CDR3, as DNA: TGTGCCATCAGTGAACTCCCCGGGGGGGCGATAAAAGAGACCCAGTACTTC. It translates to CAISELPGGAIKETQYF.

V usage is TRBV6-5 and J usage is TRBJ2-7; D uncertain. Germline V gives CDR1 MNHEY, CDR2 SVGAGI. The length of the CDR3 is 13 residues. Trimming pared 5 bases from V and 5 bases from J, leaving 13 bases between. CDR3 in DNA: TGTGCCAGCAGTACCCGAATAGAAAACGAGCAGTACTTC. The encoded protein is CASSTRIENEQYF.

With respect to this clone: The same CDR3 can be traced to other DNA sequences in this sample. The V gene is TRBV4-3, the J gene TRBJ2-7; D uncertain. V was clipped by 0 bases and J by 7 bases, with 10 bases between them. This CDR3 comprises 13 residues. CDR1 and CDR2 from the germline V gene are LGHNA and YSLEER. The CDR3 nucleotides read TGCGCCAGCAGCCAAGAGGTAGCTCGGGAGCAGTACTTC. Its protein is CASSQEVAREQYF.

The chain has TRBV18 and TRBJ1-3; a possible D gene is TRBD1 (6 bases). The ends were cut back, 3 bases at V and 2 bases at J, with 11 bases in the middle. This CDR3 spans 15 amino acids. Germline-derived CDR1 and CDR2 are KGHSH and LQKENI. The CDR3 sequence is CASSPGQIPGNTIYF. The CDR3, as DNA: TGTGCCAGCTCACCCGGACAGATCCCTGGAAACACCATATATTTT. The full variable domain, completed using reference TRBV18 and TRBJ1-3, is NAGVMQNPRHLVRRRGQEARLRCSPMKGHSHVYWYRQLPEEGLKFMVYLQKENIIDESGMPKERFSAEFPKEGPSILRIQQVVRGDSAAYFCASSPGQIPGNTIYFGEGSWLTVV.

The DNA of the CDR3 is TGTGCCAGCAGCGGGCCCTCTCTACCCATTCAGTACTTC. Its translation is CASSGPSLPIQYF. The chain combines TRBV5-6 with TRBJ2-4, with D unclear. V was trimmed by 4 bases and J by 9 bases, leaving 14 bases between them. The germline CDR1 and CDR2 sequences are SGHDT and YYEEEE. The CDR3 sequence is 13 residues long. Full variable domain (rest looked up from reference TRBV5-6 and TRBJ2-4): DAGVTQSPTHLIKTRGQQVTLRCSPKSGHDTVSWYQQALGQGPQFIFQYYEEEERQRGNFPDRFSGHQFPNYSSELNVNALLLGDSALYLCASSGPSLPIQYFGAGTRLSVL.

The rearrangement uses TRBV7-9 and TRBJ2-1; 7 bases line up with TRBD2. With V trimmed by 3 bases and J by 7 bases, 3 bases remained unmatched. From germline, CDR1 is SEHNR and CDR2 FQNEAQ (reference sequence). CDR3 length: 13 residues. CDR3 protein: CASSFTSDNEQFF. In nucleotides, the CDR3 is TGTGCCAGCAGCTTTACTAGCGATAATGAGCAGTTCTTC. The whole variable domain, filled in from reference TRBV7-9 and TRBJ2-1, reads DTGVSQNPRHKITKRGQNVTFRCDPISEHNRLYWYRQTLGQGPEFLTYFQNEAQLEKSRLLSDRFSAERPKGSFSTLEIQRTEQGDSAMYLCASSFTSDNEQFFGPGTRLTVL.

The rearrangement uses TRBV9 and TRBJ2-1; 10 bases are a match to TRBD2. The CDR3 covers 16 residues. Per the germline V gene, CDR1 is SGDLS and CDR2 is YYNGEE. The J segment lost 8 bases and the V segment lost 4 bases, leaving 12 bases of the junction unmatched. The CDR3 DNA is TGTGCCAGCAGCCCCGAACGGGCTAGCGGGAGTGATGAGCAGTTCTTC. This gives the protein CASSPERASGSDEQFF.

CDR3 residues: CSVEMLSSWAGYEQYF. In nucleotides, the CDR3 is TGCAGCGTTGAAATGTTGTCGAGTTGGGCAGGGTACGAGCAGTACTTC. This sequence joins TRBV29-1 and TRBJ2-7, with a tentative D call TRBD1 (5 bases). The CDR3 totals 16 residues. Trimming removed 2 bases from V and 4 bases from J, with 21 bases in between. CDR1 SQVTM and CDR2 ANQGSEA come from the germline V gene.

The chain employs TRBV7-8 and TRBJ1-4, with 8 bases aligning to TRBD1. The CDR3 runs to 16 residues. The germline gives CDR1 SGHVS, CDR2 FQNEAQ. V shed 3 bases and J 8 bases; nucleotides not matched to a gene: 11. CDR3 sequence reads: CASSLVLAGGREKLFF. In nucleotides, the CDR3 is TGTGCCAGCAGCTTGGTGTTAGCAGGGGGCCGGGAAAAACTGTTTTTT.

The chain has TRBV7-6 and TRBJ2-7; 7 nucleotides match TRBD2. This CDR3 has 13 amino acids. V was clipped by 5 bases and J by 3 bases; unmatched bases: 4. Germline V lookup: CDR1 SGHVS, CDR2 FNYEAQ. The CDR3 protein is CASSHGTNYEQYF. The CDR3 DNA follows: TGTGCCAGCAGCCACGGGACTAACTACGAGCAGTACTTC. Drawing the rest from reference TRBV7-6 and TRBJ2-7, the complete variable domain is GAGVSQSPRYKVTKRGQDVALRCDPISGHVSLYWYRQALGQGPEFLTYFNYEAQQDKSGLPNDRFSAERPEGSISTLTIQRTEQRDSAMYRCASSHGTNYEQYFGPGTRLTVT.

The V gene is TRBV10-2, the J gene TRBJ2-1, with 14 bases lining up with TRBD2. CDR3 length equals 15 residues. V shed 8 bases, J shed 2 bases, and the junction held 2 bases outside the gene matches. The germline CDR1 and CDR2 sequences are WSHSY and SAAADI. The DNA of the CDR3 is TGCGCCAGCGGACTAGCGGGAGGACCCTACAATGAGCAGTTCTTC. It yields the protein CASGLAGGPYNEQFF.

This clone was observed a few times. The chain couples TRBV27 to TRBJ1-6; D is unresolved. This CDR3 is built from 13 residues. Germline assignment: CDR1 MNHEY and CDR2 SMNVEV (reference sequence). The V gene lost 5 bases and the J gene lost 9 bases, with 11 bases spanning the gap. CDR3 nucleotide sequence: TGTGCCAGCAGTCCAAACATGGTTTCACCCCTCCACTTT. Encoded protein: CASSPNMVSPLHF.

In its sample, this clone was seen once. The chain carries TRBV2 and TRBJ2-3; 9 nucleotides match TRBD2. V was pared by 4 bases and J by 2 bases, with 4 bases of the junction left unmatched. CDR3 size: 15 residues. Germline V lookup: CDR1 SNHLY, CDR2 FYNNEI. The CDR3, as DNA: TGTGCCAGCAGTGGCAGCGGGAGGCTCACAGATACGCAGTATTTT. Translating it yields CASSGSGRLTDTQYF.